A single sample gave rise to the 31 T cell receptor beta chains below, sequenced in a study of blood T cell repertoires in COVID-19. Sequencing was performed with immunoSEQ multiplex PCR; in TCRdb, only in-frame clones are kept and a portion is missing. The sample yields about 210,000 clones, about 88% seen once. Material for sequencing was peripheral blood. The origin of the receptors is a man younger than 35 with active or convalescent COVID-19.

This chain links TRBV30 with TRBJ2-1, with TRBD2 as a possible D gene (6 bases). Germline-derived CDR1 and CDR2 are GTSNPN and SVGIG (reference sequence). The CDR3 has 14 residues. V lost 4 bases and J lost 0, with 10 bases in between. The CDR3 loop reads CAWKAGSSYNEQFF. The CDR3 bases are TGTGCCTGGAAGGCGGGGAGCTCCTACAATGAGCAGTTCTTC. Full variable domain (rest looked up from reference TRBV30 and TRBJ2-1): SQTIHQWPATLVQPVGSPLSLECTVEGTSNPNLYWYRQAAGRGLQLLFYSVGIGQISSEVPQNLSASRPQDRQFILSSKKLLLSDSGFYLCAWKAGSSYNEQFFGPGTRLTVL.

This sequence joins TRBV3-1 (or the pseudogene TRBV3-2) and TRBJ1-6, with D maybe TRBD1 (6 bases). Germline V gives CDR1 LGHDT, CDR2 YNNKEL (reference sequence). The CDR3 length is 14 residues. V was pared by 1 base and J by 9 bases, with 10 bases between. The chain's CDR3 is CASSQAEGGSPLHF. The DNA for the CDR3 is TGTGCCAGCAGCCAAGCGGAAGGGGGTTCACCCCTCCACTTT.

The chain is built from TRBV27 and TRBJ2-7, with TRBD2 matching 8 bases. V lost 2 bases to trimming and J lost 3 bases; unmatched junction nucleotides: 6. The germline V gene has CDR1 MNHEY and CDR2 SMNVEV (reference sequence). The CDR3 has 15 amino acids. Here the CDR3 reads CASSLTGTSYYEQYF. In DNA, the CDR3 is TGTGCCAGCAGTTTAACCGGGACTAGTTACTACGAGCAGTACTTC.

CDR3 sequence (DNA): TGCGCCAGCAGCTACACTCAACAGCGGGGTAATGGCTACACCTTC. This translates into CASSYTQQRGNGYTF. The chain uses TRBV5-1 and TRBJ1-2; D gene unclear. V lost 3 bases and J 6 bases, leaving 18 bases between the germline ends. This CDR3 contains 15 residues. Germline V CDR1 and CDR2: SGHRS, YFSETQ.

This clone was counted only a few times. The V gene is TRBV27, the J gene TRBJ1-2; 9 bases match TRBD1. The trim removed 5 bases at V and 4 bases at J, leaving 8 bases unmatched. The CDR3 totals 15 residues. The germline gives CDR1 MNHEY, CDR2 SMNVEV (reference sequence). The CDR3 loop reads CASSPPGQGIYGYTF. The CDR3 DNA reads TGTGCCAGCAGTCCGCCGGGACAGGGTATCTATGGCTACACCTTC.

In DNA form, the CDR3 reads TGCGCCAGCAGCCCCCGCACGAGCGGGGGAGTGGTCACAGATACGCAGTATTTT. The encoded protein is CASSPRTSGGVVTDTQYF. The rearrangement joins TRBV5-1 to TRBJ2-3; 8 bases map to TRBD2. The CDR3 totals 18 residues. After removal of 4 bases from V and 2 bases from J, the junction contained 15 bases not matched to a gene. Germline V lookup: CDR1 SGHRS, CDR2 YFSETQ.

This clone was picked up one time. The chain recombines TRBV19 with TRBJ1-1; no clear D. CDR1 LNHDA and CDR2 SQIVND come from the germline V gene (reference sequence). The CDR3 sequence is 15 residues long. The V end was cut by 6 bases, the J end by 5 bases, with 19 bases between. The CDR3 DNA follows: TGTGCCAGTAGACGAAATCAAACGCCACGGACTGAAGCTTTCTTT. Translation: CASRRNQTPRTEAFF.

This sequence joins TRBV27 and TRBJ2-3; unclear D gene. CDR1 and CDR2 (germline): MNHEY, SMNVEV (reference sequence). The V end lost 3 bases, the J end lost 4 bases, and 8 bases lay between the germline ends. The CDR3 is made up of 13 amino acids. The CDR3 nucleotides are TGTGCCAGCAGTTTTTCAGGCCCAGATACGCAGTATTTT. Translating it yields CASSFSGPDTQYF.

This chain joins TRBV5-1 and TRBJ1-1, with 9 bases identical to TRBD1. CDR3 length: 17 residues. V lost 3 bases and J lost 4; bases outside the gene matches: 13. Germline V CDR1 and CDR2: SGHRS, YFSETQ. CDR3 DNA: TGCGCCAGCAGCTACGGGACAGGGCCCCCCCTAGGCACTGAAGCTTTCTTT. This codes for CASSYGTGPPLGTEAFF.

The rearrangement joins TRBV19 to TRBJ2-2; D is uncertain. Deletions cut 10 bases from V and 0 bases from J, with 12 bases between. Germline CDR1 is LNHDA and CDR2 is SQIVND (reference sequence). The CDR3 has 14 residues. The CDR3 loop reads CATSMAANTGELFF. The CDR3 nucleotides are TGTGCCACGTCGATGGCAGCGAACACCGGGGAGCTGTTTTTT.

The sample holds one count of this clone. The chain couples TRBV6-6 to TRBJ1-5; unclear D gene. CDR3 length equals 9 residues. CDR1 is MNHNY and CDR2 is SVGAGI in the germline V gene (reference sequence). V was clipped by 2 bases and J by 16 bases, with 6 bases between them. CDR3 amino acids: CASSYPTHF. The CDR3 nucleotides read TGTGCCAGCAGTTACCCCACACATTTT.

This clone appeared once. The CDR3 DNA is TGTGCCAGCAGTCTACGGGGGGGCATCGAGACCCAGTACTTC. Amino acid sequence: CASSLRGGIETQYF. The chain joins TRBV6-5 to TRBJ2-5; 8 bases align to TRBD2. CDR1 is MNHEY and CDR2 is SVGAGI in the germline V gene. CDR3 length equals 14 residues. The junction had 7 bases not matched to a gene; V was cut back by 5 bases and J by 5 bases.

The gene calls are TRBV19 and TRBJ1-6; perhaps TRBD1 as D (5 bases). V dropped 4 bases and J dropped 8 bases, with 12 bases sitting between them. Germline CDR1 LNHDA, CDR2 SQIVND (reference sequence). This CDR3 comprises 14 residues. The CDR3 DNA is TGTGCCAGTAGTACCGGGACTGGAGATTCACCCCTCCACTTT. This sequence encodes CASSTGTGDSPLHF.

This sequence joins TRBV19 and TRBJ2-4, with TRBD2 matching 8 bases. CDR1 LNHDA and CDR2 SQIVND come from the germline V gene (reference sequence). With V trimmed by 4 bases and J by 2 bases, 10 bases remained unmatched. The CDR3 spans 17 residues. The CDR3 region is CASSTTVAGSSKNIQYF. CDR3 coding DNA: TGTGCCAGTAGTACGACCGTAGCGGGAAGCTCCAAAAACATTCAGTACTTC.

The chain carries TRBV7-2 and TRBJ2-7; D may be TRBD2 (6 bases). CDR1 and CDR2 from the germline V gene are SGHTA and FQGNSA. V lost 7 bases and J lost 2, with 15 bases in between. CDR3 length: 14 amino acids. The CDR3 DNA reads TGTGCCAGCACCCCCGGGACTCGTACCTACGAGCAGTACTTC. Protein: CASTPGTRTYEQYF. The whole variable domain, remainder taken from reference TRBV7-2 and TRBJ2-7, is GAGVSQSPSNKVTEKGKDVELRCDPISGHTALYWYRQSLGQGLEFLIYFQGNSAPDKSGLPSDRFSAERTGGSVSTLTIQRTQQEDSAVYLCASTPGTRTYEQYFGPGTRLTVT.

This clone was picked up a small number of times. The chain uses TRBV7-3 and TRBJ2-1; the D gene is possibly TRBD2 (6 bases). Trimming stripped 1 base from V and 4 bases from J, with 26 bases between. The CDR3 spans 20 residues. Germline CDR1 and CDR2: SGHTA and FQGTGA. The DNA of the CDR3 is TGTGCCAGCAGCTTAAAGGGGTCCCCCGGAGGGACCAGGGTTTACAATGAGCAGTTCTTC. Its protein product is CASSLKGSPGGTRVYNEQFF.

In this sample, this clone turned up a few times. This chain uses TRBV6-4 with TRBJ2-6, with TRBD2 identical over 12 bases. This CDR3 contains 18 residues. The ends lost 0 bases at V and 0 bases at J; junction bases unmatched: 0. Per germline, CDR1 MRHNA and CDR2 SNTAGT. The CDR3 DNA reads as TGTGCCAGCAGTGACTCGACTAGCGGGAGCTCTGGGGCCAACGTCCTGACTTTC. Its protein is CASSDSTSGSSGANVLTF.

This sequence joins TRBV9 and TRBJ1-6; D gene ambiguous. Trimming cost V 4 bases and J 5 bases, with 16 bases left between them. This CDR3 comprises 16 residues. The germline V gene encodes CDR1 SGDLS and CDR2 YYNGEE. The CDR3 protein is CASSPGGRVNNSPLHF. In DNA form, the CDR3 reads TGTGCCAGCAGCCCCGGCGGTCGAGTGAATAATTCACCCCTCCACTTT.

The V call is TRBV7-2, the J call TRBJ1-2; 8 bases fit TRBD1. This CDR3 has 15 residues. V trimming: 3 bases; J trimming: 3 bases; junction bases outside the gene matches: 6. Germline V CDR1 and CDR2: SGHTA, FQGNSA. CDR3 protein: CASSFPDRVDYGYTF. The CDR3, as DNA: TGTGCCAGCAGCTTCCCGGACAGGGTTGACTATGGCTACACCTTC.

V gene TRBV5-1 combines with J gene TRBJ1-2, with D perhaps matching TRBD1 (6 bases). Trimming shortened V by 5 bases and J by 8 bases, and 16 bases separated the two germline ends. The CDR3 runs 13 residues. Germline V lookup: CDR1 SGHRS, CDR2 YFSETQ. CDR3 in DNA: TGCGCCAGCAGGATTGGGGGCTCTGAGGGCTACACCTTC. It is translated as CASRIGGSEGYTF. Full variable domain (missing parts from reference TRBV5-1 and TRBJ1-2): KAGVTQTPRYLIKTRGQQVTLSCSPISGHRSVSWYQQTPGQGLQFLFEYFSETQRNKGNFPGRFSGRQFSNSRSEMNVSTLELGDSALYLCASRIGGSEGYTFGSGTRLTVV.

This chain links TRBV4-2 with TRBJ2-1, with 11 bases fitting TRBD2. V trimming: 2 bases; J trimming: 5 bases; junction bases outside the gene matches: 5. The CDR3 has 16 residues. Per germline, CDR1 LGHNA and CDR2 YNFKEQ. The CDR3 nucleotides read TGTGCCAGCAGCCAAAATCCGGGACTAGCGGACAATGAGCAGTTCTTC. This gives the protein CASSQNPGLADNEQFF.

The chain employs TRBV7-9 and TRBJ2-1; 9 positions match TRBD1. The CDR3 runs 14 residues. V shed 7 bases, J shed 7 bases, and the junction held 8 bases outside the gene matches. The V gene's germline CDR1 is SEHNR and CDR2 FQNEAQ (reference sequence). The CDR3 coding sequence is TGTGCCAGCATAAGGACAGGGGCTTCAAATGAGCAGTTCTTC. Residues: CASIRTGASNEQFF.

This clone has more than one count but fewer than ten. The V and J genes are TRBV7-6 and TRBJ2-1, with a weak D call TRBD2 (6 bases). Germline assignment: CDR1 SGHVS and CDR2 FNYEAQ. Between the trimmed V and J ends, which lost 5 bases and 0 bases, there was a span of 17 bases. The CDR3 loop spans 17 amino acids. The CDR3 here is CASSPGPGEPSYNEQFF. DNA of the CDR3: TGTGCCAGCAGCCCCGGTCCGGGAGAACCCTCCTACAATGAGCAGTTCTTC.

The chain employs TRBV11-2 and TRBJ2-7; perhaps TRBD2 as D (7 bases). V lost 0 bases to trimming and J lost 6 bases, with 9 bases between them. Per germline, CDR1 SGHAT and CDR2 FQNNGV. This CDR3 region has 13 residues. CDR3 in amino acids: CASSLDRGAEQYF. In DNA, the CDR3 is TGTGCCAGCAGCTTAGACCGGGGGGCCGAGCAGTACTTC.

The V call is TRBV2, the J call TRBJ2-7, with 11 bases lining up with TRBD2. The CDR3 has 14 residues. With 4 bases clipped from V and 3 bases from J, the junction kept 2 bases outside the gene matches. Per germline, CDR1 SNHLY and CDR2 FYNNEI. The CDR3 DNA is TGTGCCAGCAGTGTAGCGGGGGGGAACTACGAGCAGTACTTC. Translated: CASSVAGGNYEQYF.

The chain links TRBV7-8 to TRBJ1-5, with 10 bases matching TRBD1. Trimming took 5 bases from V and 5 from J; bases not matched to a gene: 9. This CDR3 spans 16 amino acids. Germline V CDR1 and CDR2: SGHVS, FQNEAQ. The CDR3 loop is CASSRGDRGSDQPQHF. The CDR3 DNA reads TGTGCCAGCAGCCGAGGGGACAGGGGATCGGATCAGCCCCAGCATTTT.

The rearrangement uses TRBV6-1 and TRBJ1-2; perhaps TRBD1 as D (6 bases). This CDR3 has 17 amino acids. Per the germline V gene, CDR1 is MNHNS and CDR2 is SASEGT. V lost 0 bases to trimming and J lost 8 bases, with 22 bases between them. This CDR3 reads CASSEAPRDKGIGGYTF. The CDR3 DNA reads TGTGCCAGCAGTGAAGCGCCACGGGACAAGGGGATAGGAGGCTACACCTTC.

This chain uses TRBV5-6 with TRBJ2-1, with 8 bases identical to TRBD2. Looked up from germline, CDR1 is SGHDT and CDR2 is YYEEEE. The CDR3 length is 15 residues. After removal of 0 bases from V and 5 bases from J, the junction contained 4 bases not matched to a gene. The CDR3 reads CASSLGREEHNEQFF. The CDR3 region has the DNA TGTGCCAGCAGCTTGGGGCGGGAGGAACACAATGAGCAGTTCTTC.

The rearrangement uses TRBV19 and TRBJ2-2; no definite D call. CDR3 length equals 12 residues. Germline V gene data show CDR1 as LNHDA and CDR2 as SQIVND (reference sequence). The V and J ends lost 5 bases and 8 bases respectively, with 9 bases between them. The CDR3 DNA sequence: TGTGCCAGTAGTTCGTTTGTGGGGGAGCTGTTTTTT. Its protein product is CASSSFVGELFF.

This clone has more than one count but fewer than ten. This chain links TRBV6-1 with TRBJ1-6; no clear D gene. The V end lost 0 bases, the J end lost 7 bases, and 7 bases lay between the germline ends. The germline gives CDR1 MNHNS, CDR2 SASEGT. The CDR3 covers 14 residues. The CDR3 DNA sequence: TGTGCCAGCAGTGAAGCTGGAGCGAATTCACCCCTCCACTTT. Amino acids: CASSEAGANSPLHF.

This CDR3 is CASSPLSGQGDTGELFF. In nucleotides, the CDR3 is TGTGCCAGCAGCCCGTTAAGTGGTCAGGGCGACACCGGGGAGCTGTTTTTT. The rearrangement uses TRBV3-1 (or the pseudogene TRBV3-2) and TRBJ2-2; possibly TRBD1 for D (5 bases). The CDR3 consists of 17 residues. CDR1 is LGHDT and CDR2 is YNNKEL in the germline V gene (reference sequence). The V gene lost 4 bases and the J gene lost 3 bases, with 18 bases spanning the gap.